The next 24 T cell receptor beta chains were all read from a single sample in a study of lymphopenia after photon versus proton radiotherapy (dated 2019 in TCRdb). Libraries were built with the immunoSEQ multiplex PCR assay. The table was pulled from immuneACCESS by TCRdb, which kept in-frame rearrangements only. Such tables lose some clones; where checked, under half of the loss comes from unresolved V genes, and the rest has no known cause. The sample data list 75,000 to 95,000 clones, and approximately 82% of these were observed just once. Under 1.5% of the sample is in the top ten clones. This sample comprised peripheral blood, obtained from a patient treated with proton-based radiotherapy. Every receptor here comes from a man between 60 and 70 years old with pancreatic cancer.

The chain joins TRBV2 to TRBJ2-2; 7 bases agree with TRBD2. After removal of 7 bases from V and 5 bases from J, the junction contained 4 bases not matched to a gene. The CDR3 covers 13 residues. Germline assignment: CDR1 SNHLY and CDR2 FYNNEI. The CDR3 loop reads CASKTSVTGELFF. The CDR3 DNA reads TGTGCCAGCAAAACTAGCGTTACCGGGGAGCTGTTTTTT.

This clone has more than one count but fewer than ten. V and J are TRBV5-1 and TRBJ2-5; 12 nucleotides agree with TRBD2. The CDR3 totals 15 residues. CDR1 and CDR2 from the germline V gene are SGHRS and YFSETQ. The V gene end was trimmed by 4 bases and the J gene end by 5 bases; junction bases not matched to a gene: 6. The CDR3 reads CASSLTSGSLETQYF. CDR3 DNA: TGCGCCAGCAGCCTGACTAGCGGGAGTCTGGAGACCCAGTACTTC.

The V call is TRBV2, the J call TRBJ1-1; a possible D gene is TRBD1 (6 bases). The germline V gene encodes CDR1 SNHLY and CDR2 FYNNEI. This CDR3 has 12 residues. Trimming removed 1 base at V and 7 bases at J, with 7 bases between. Here the CDR3 DNA reads TGTGCCAGCAGTGAAGGGGGGCTTGAAGCTTTCTTT. This sequence encodes CASSEGGLEAFF.

This clone showed up just a few times. The V call is TRBV2, the J call TRBJ2-3; 7 bases map to TRBD1. From germline, CDR1 is SNHLY and CDR2 FYNNEI. The CDR3 sequence is 15 residues long. The ends lost 2 bases at V and 3 bases at J; junction bases unmatched: 5. The CDR3 spells CASSEFGRGTDTQYF. CDR3 sequence (DNA): TGTGCCAGCAGTGAATTTGGCAGGGGGACAGATACGCAGTATTTT.

The chain carries TRBV27 and TRBJ1-1; D is unresolved. This CDR3 comprises 13 residues. V was clipped by 4 bases and J by 10 bases, with 16 bases between them. Germline CDR1 is MNHEY and CDR2 is SMNVEV (reference sequence). The CDR3 sequence: CASSSFRVKGAFF. DNA of the CDR3: TGTGCCAGCAGTTCTTTTCGGGTAAAGGGAGCTTTCTTT.

There are a few counts of this clone. This chain joins TRBV11-2 and TRBJ2-6, with a possible D match to TRBD1 (6 bases). Looked up from germline, CDR1 is SGHAT and CDR2 is FQNNGV. Between the trimmed V and J ends, which lost 6 bases and 2 bases, there was a span of 8 bases. The CDR3 has 14 amino acids. The CDR3 reads CASSTGPGANVLTF. The CDR3 DNA is TGTGCCAGCAGTACAGGGCCTGGGGCCAACGTCCTGACTTTC.

The chain uses TRBV2 and TRBJ2-7, with TRBD2 matching 8 bases. Germline V CDR1 and CDR2: SNHLY, FYNNEI. The CDR3 extends over 14 amino acids. J gave up 0 bases and V 10 bases, and 8 bases lay outside the gene matches. CDR3: CATCREGPSYEQYF. Written as DNA, the CDR3 is TGTGCCACTTGCCGGGAGGGCCCCTCCTACGAGCAGTACTTC.

The chain joins TRBV7-2 to TRBJ2-7; D might be TRBD1 (6 bases). The germline V and J ends were trimmed by 5 bases and 0 bases, with 14 bases remaining between them. The CDR3 totals 15 residues. Germline-derived CDR1 and CDR2 are SGHTA and FQGNSA. The CDR3 DNA reads as TGTGCCAGCAGCCCTGACAGGAGGAGCTCCTACGAGCAGTACTTC. Translating it yields CASSPDRRSSYEQYF.

This sequence joins TRBV11-2 and TRBJ2-5; D ambiguous. The V end was cut by 4 bases, the J end by 4 bases, with 4 bases between. The CDR3 covers 11 residues. Germline V gives CDR1 SGHAT, CDR2 FQNNGV. CDR3 in amino acids: CASSSRETQYF. In DNA form, the CDR3 reads TGTGCCAGCAGCTCCCGAGAGACCCAGTACTTC. Full variable domain (missing parts from reference TRBV11-2 and TRBJ2-5): EAGVAQSPRYKIIEKRQSVAFWCNPISGHATLYWYQQILGQGPKLLIQFQNNGVVDDSQLPKDRFSAERLKGVDSTLKIQPAKLEDSAVYLCASSSRETQYFGPGTRLLVL.

As to this clone: Mismatch with germline at one junction end may stem from a read error. The CDR3 reads CASSLVPSTSSTVF. For the CDR3, the DNA is TGTGCCAGCAGCTTAGTCCCCAGTACGAGCAGTACTGTCTTC. This chain uses TRBV7-2 with TRBJ2-7, with D unclear. Germline CDR1 reads SGHTA; CDR2 reads FQGNSA. The CDR3 length is 14 residues.

The J gene is TRBJ2-3, the V gene TRBV29-1, with D tentatively TRBD1 (6 bases). Germline V gives CDR1 SQVTM, CDR2 ANQGSEA. Trimming took 6 bases from V and 2 from J, leaving 9 bases between them. CDR3 length equals 12 residues. DNA of the CDR3: TGCAGCGTCGGACAGATCACAGATACGCAGTATTTT. Translated, it gives CSVGQITDTQYF.

The chain recombines TRBV28 with TRBJ1-5; no firm D call. Trimming stripped 7 bases from V and 3 bases from J, with 16 bases between. This CDR3 has 15 amino acids. Germline V CDR1 and CDR2: MDHEN, SYDVKM. The CDR3 sequence is CASNFSPRINQPQHF. The DNA for the CDR3 is TGTGCCAGCAACTTTTCCCCTCGGATCAATCAGCCCCAGCATTTT.

V and J are TRBV6-6 and TRBJ1-2, with a tentative D call TRBD1 (5 bases). Germline CDR1 reads MNHNY; CDR2 reads SVGAGI (reference sequence). V was pared by 4 bases and J by 4 bases, with 13 bases between. This CDR3 contains 14 residues. The CDR3 region has the DNA TGTGCCAGCAGTTTCACGCAGACAGCCTATGGCTACACCTTC. Translation gives CASSFTQTAYGYTF.

The V gene is TRBV7-3, the J gene TRBJ1-5; D gene uncertain. The ends were cut back, 6 bases at V and 0 bases at J, with 12 bases in the middle. The germline CDR1 and CDR2 sequences are SGHTA and FQGTGA. CDR3 length: 15 residues. CDR3 amino acids: CASSQGHNSNQPQHF. CDR3 nucleotide sequence: TGTGCCAGCAGTCAAGGGCATAATAGCAATCAGCCCCAGCATTTT. Based on the CDR3 plus reference TRBV7-3 and TRBJ1-5, the full variable domain is GAGVSQTPSNKVTEKGKYVELRCDPISGHTALYWYRQSLGQGPEFLIYFQGTGAADDSGLPNDRFFAVRPEGSVSTLKIQRTERGDSAVYLCASSQGHNSNQPQHFGDGTRLSIL.

This chain's CDR3 is CASSLARPTNYGYTF. CDR3 sequence (DNA): TGTGCCAGCAGCCTGGCCCGACCGACGAACTATGGCTACACCTTC. This rearrangement joins TRBV14 to TRBJ1-2; D gene ambiguous. The germline V gene encodes CDR1 SGHDN and CDR2 FVKESK. CDR3 size: 15 residues. Between the trimmed V and J ends, which lost 4 bases and 2 bases, there was a span of 14 bases.

The V and J genes are TRBV5-1 and TRBJ1-3, with 9 bases aligning to TRBD1. Germline V gives CDR1 SGHRS, CDR2 YFSETQ. V lost 0 bases to trimming and J lost 3 bases; unmatched junction nucleotides: 7. CDR3 length equals 17 residues. The CDR3 coding sequence is TGCGCCAGCAGCTTGGGGCCGGGACAGGGTAGTGGAAACACCATATATTTT. This sequence encodes CASSLGPGQGSGNTIYF.

V and J are TRBV6-1 and TRBJ2-7, with D possibly matching TRBD1 (5 bases). The CDR3 is 13 residues long. Per germline, CDR1 MNHNS and CDR2 SASEGT. V was pared by 8 bases and J by 2 bases, with 13 bases between. DNA for the CDR3: TGTGCCAGCGCCAGGGCACTTACCTACGAGCAGTACTTC. It specifies CASARALTYEQYF.

The CDR3 sequence is CASSVAHGGTDTQYF. The CDR3 DNA follows: TGTGCCAGCAGCGTAGCTCACGGGGGCACAGATACGCAGTATTTT. The V gene is TRBV9, the J gene TRBJ2-3; tentative D call: TRBD2 (5 bases). The V and J ends lost 0 bases and 1 base respectively, with 9 bases between them. Germline V gives CDR1 SGDLS, CDR2 YYNGEE. The CDR3 has 15 amino acids.

This chain uses TRBV6-6 with TRBJ1-1; D is perhaps TRBD1 (5 bases). Germline V lookup: CDR1 MNHNY, CDR2 SVGAGI (reference sequence). Trimming cost V 4 bases and J 4 bases, with 10 bases left between them. The CDR3 extends over 13 amino acids. The CDR3 bases are TGTGCCAGCAGTTCTAGGGGAATCACTGAAGCTTTCTTT. This translates into CASSSRGITEAFF.

This clone was found once. This rearrangement joins TRBV28 to TRBJ2-7; D is uncertain. Germline CDR1 MDHEN, CDR2 SYDVKM. CDR3 size: 15 residues. Trimming shortened V by 3 bases and J by 0 bases, and 12 bases separated the two germline ends. The chain's CDR3 is CASSFTDRISYEQYF. CDR3 sequence (DNA): TGTGCCAGCAGTTTCACCGACCGGATCTCCTACGAGCAGTACTTC.

The chain employs TRBV14 and TRBJ1-1, with 8 bases aligning to TRBD1. CDR1 is SGHDN and CDR2 is FVKESK in the germline V gene. Trimming took 5 bases from V and 1 from J; bases not matched to a gene: 6. There are 15 residues in the CDR3. CDR3 bases: TGTGCCAGCAGCGGCTGGACAGGGAGGAACACTGAAGCTTTCTTT. As protein: CASSGWTGRNTEAFF.

J is TRBJ1-5 and V is TRBV5-8; 7 bases agree with TRBD1. Germline CDR1 SGHTS, CDR2 YDEGEE. V shed 2 bases, J shed 6 bases, and the junction held 11 bases outside the gene matches. This CDR3 spans 16 amino acids. This chain's CDR3 is CASSLTRGSPSQPQHF. Written as DNA, the CDR3 is TGTGCCAGCAGCTTAACCAGGGGGTCCCCAAGTCAGCCCCAGCATTTT.

The V and J genes are TRBV6-1 and TRBJ1-1; 8 bases agree with TRBD1. CDR3 length: 14 residues. Trimming at V came to 6 bases and at J to 3 bases, leaving 6 bases not matched to a gene. Per the germline V gene, CDR1 is MNHNS and CDR2 is SASEGT. CDR3 protein: CASSLGQVDTEAFF. The CDR3 coding sequence is TGTGCCAGCAGCCTGGGACAGGTGGACACTGAAGCTTTCTTT.

This chain's CDR3 is CASSYRGNEKLFF. CDR3 sequence (DNA): TGCGCCAGCAGCTACAGGGGGAACGAAAAACTGTTTTTT. This chain joins TRBV5-1 and TRBJ1-4; 8 bases are a match to TRBD1. The CDR3 extends over 13 amino acids. Unmatched junction bases numbered 3, after V lost 3 bases and J lost 8 bases. Germline assignment: CDR1 SGHRS and CDR2 YFSETQ.